The T cell receptor (beta chain) described here comes from a study of shared clonotypes between healthy human individuals. The V and J ends lost 5 bases and 6 bases respectively, with 20 bases between them. The germline V gene encodes CDR1 SGHTA and CDR2 FQGNSA. The CDR3 has 15 residues. Only in-frame clones appear in the TCRdb table, and some are missing; sequencing was by immunoSEQ multiplex PCR. The sample holds about 450,000 clones, around 79% seen once. The TCR sequence derives from a woman aged 40 to 50 in good health. Some clones in this sample may be carry-over from other donors' samples. This chain joins TRBV7-2 and TRBJ2-7; D might be TRBD2 (7 bases). Sample: PBMCs. The CDR3 spells CASSQGEGEYAEQYF. CDR3 coding DNA: TGTGCCAGCAGCCAAGGGGAGGGGGAATACGCCGAGCAGTACTTC.